This T cell receptor beta chain stems from a study of CD8 T cells in Susac syndrome. To note about this clonotype: The target antigen is unknown.

High-throughput TCR beta sequencing covered peripheral CD8+ and CD4+ T cells. The CD8+ and CD4+ T cells were negatively isolated, with the TEMRA cells enriched by FACS. Study-wide results and limits: Individuals included in the TCR sequencing and HLA analysis were acknowledged by the study to be relatively few in number.

The RNA input was roughly 0.45 to 1 ug, and it was reverse transcribed with random hexamers. Amplification of TCR beta CDR3 was carried out by immunoSEQ multiplex PCR, which covered 54 Vbeta and 13 Jbeta segments. One entry per CDR3 protein, called by TCRdb with MiXCR from the immunoSEQ multiplex PCR reads. The table has some 400,000 distinct CDR3 sequences, approximately 85% seen once; the top ten hold approximately 0.12%. The CDR3 length is 16 residues. The V segment lost 7 bases and the J segment 1 base; nucleotides outside the gene matches: 9. Germline values: CDR1 MNHEY, CDR2 SVGEGT. The receptor's source is a human donor with multiple sclerosis. The sequenced sample consisted of CD8+ T cells from PBMCs. This sequence joins TRBV6-2 or TRBV6-3 and TRBJ2-2; 7 nucleotides align to TRBD1. CDR3 residues: CASIPIGTENTGELFF. CDR3 sequence (DNA): TGTGCCAGCATCCCAATCGGGACAGAGAACACCGGGGAGCTGTTTTTT.